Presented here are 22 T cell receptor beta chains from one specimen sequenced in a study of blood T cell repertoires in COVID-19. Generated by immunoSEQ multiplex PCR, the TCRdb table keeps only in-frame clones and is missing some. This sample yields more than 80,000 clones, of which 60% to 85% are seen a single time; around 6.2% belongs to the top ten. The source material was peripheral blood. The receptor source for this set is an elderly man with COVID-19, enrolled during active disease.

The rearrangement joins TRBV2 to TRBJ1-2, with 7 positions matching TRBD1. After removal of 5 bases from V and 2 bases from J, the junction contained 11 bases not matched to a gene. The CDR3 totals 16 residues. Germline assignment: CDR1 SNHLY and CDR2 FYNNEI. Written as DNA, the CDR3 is TGTGCCAGCAGTCAGACAGGGCCGCCCCAAAACTATGGCTACACCTTC. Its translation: CASSQTGPPQNYGYTF.

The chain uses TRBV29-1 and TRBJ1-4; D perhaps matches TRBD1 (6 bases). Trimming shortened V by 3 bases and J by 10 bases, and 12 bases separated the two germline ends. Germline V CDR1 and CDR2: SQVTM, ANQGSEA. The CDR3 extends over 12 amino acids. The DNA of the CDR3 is TGCAGCGTTGACGGGGGGCTTGGAAAACTGTTTTTT. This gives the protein CSVDGGLGKLFF.

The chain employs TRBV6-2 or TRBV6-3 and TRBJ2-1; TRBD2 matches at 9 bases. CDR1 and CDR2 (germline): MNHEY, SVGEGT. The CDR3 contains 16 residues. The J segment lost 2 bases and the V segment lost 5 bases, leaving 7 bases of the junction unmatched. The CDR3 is CASSTGTSITYNEQFF. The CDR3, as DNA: TGTGCCAGCAGTACCGGGACTAGCATTACCTACAATGAGCAGTTCTTC.

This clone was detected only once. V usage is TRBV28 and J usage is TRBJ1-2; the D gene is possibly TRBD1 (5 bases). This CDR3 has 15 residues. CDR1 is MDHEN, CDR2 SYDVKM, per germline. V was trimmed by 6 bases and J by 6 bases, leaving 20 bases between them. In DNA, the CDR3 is TGTGCCAGCAGAACCGGCGGGACCTCTGGTGATGGCTACACCTTC. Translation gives CASRTGGTSGDGYTF.

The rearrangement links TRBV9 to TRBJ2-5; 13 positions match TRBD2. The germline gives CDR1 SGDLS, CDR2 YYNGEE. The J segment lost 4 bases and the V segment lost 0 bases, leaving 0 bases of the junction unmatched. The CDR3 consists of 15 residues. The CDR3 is CASSVGLAGGETQYF. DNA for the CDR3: TGTGCCAGCAGCGTAGGACTAGCGGGAGGAGAGACCCAGTACTTC.

DNA for the CDR3: TGTGCCAGCAGTTACTCGGGGGCATCCTCTGGTTCACCCCTCCACTTT. This translates into CASSYSGASSGSPLHF. The chain uses TRBV6-6 and TRBJ1-6, with TRBD1 as a possible D gene (6 bases). The length of the CDR3 is 16 residues. The germline V gene has CDR1 MNHNY and CDR2 SVGAGI (reference sequence). V was pared by 0 bases and J by 9 bases, with 15 bases between.

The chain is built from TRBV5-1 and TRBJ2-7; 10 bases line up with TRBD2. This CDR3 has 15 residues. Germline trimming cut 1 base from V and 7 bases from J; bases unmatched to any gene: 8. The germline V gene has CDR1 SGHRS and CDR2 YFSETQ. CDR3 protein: CASSLLASGSREQYF. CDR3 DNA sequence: TGCGCCAGCAGCTTGTTGGCTAGCGGGAGTAGGGAGCAGTACTTC.

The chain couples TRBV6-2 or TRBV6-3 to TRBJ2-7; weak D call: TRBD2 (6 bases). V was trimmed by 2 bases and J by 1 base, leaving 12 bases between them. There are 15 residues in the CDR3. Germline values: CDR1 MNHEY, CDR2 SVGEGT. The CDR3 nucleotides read TGTGCCAGCAGTTACCCGGGAGCGCTATCCTACGAGCAGTACTTC. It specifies CASSYPGALSYEQYF.

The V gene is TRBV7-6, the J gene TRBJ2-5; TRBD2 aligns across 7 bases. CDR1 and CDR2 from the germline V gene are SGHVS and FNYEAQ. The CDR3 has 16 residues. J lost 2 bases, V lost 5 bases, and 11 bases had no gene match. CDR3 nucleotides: TGTGCCAGCAGCCGGGGGTCTGGGGGAGGGCAAGAGACCCAGTACTTC. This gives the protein CASSRGSGGGQETQYF.

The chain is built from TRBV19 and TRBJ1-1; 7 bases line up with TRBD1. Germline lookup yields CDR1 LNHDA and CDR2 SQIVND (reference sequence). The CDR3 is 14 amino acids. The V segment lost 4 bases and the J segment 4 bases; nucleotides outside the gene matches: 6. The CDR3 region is CASSRRQGGTEAFF. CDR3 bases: TGTGCCAGTAGTAGGAGACAGGGCGGCACTGAAGCTTTCTTT.

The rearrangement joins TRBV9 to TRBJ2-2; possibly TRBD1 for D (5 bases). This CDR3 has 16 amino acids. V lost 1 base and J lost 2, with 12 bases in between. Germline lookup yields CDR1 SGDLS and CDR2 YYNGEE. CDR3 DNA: TGTGCCAGCAGCGTACAGGCAGGGCCTAACACCGGGGAGCTGTTTTTT. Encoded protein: CASSVQAGPNTGELFF.

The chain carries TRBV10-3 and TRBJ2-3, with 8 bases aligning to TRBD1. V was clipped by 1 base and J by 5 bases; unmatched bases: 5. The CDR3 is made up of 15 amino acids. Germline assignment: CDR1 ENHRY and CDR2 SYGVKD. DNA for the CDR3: TGTGCCATCAGTGAGTATCAGGGGGCCGAAGATACGCAGTATTTT. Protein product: CAISEYQGAEDTQYF.

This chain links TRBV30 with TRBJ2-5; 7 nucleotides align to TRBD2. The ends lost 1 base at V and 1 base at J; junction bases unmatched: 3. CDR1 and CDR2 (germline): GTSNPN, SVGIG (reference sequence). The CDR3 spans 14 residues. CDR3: CAWSAQRGQETQYF. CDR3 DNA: TGTGCCTGGAGTGCCCAGCGGGGCCAAGAGACCCAGTACTTC.

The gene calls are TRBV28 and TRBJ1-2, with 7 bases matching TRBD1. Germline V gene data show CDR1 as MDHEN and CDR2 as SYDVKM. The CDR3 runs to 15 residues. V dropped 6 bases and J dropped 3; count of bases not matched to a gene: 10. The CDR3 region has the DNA TGTGCCAGCAGCCCACAGGGGATCGGGGACTATGGCTACACCTTC. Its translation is CASSPQGIGDYGYTF.

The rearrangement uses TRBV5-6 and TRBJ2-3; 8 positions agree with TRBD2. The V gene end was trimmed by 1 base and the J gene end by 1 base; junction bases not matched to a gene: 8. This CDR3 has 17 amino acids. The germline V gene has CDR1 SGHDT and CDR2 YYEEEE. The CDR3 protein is CASSLPIAGTGTDTQYF. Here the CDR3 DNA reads TGTGCCAGCAGCTTGCCGATAGCGGGAACCGGCACAGATACGCAGTATTTT.

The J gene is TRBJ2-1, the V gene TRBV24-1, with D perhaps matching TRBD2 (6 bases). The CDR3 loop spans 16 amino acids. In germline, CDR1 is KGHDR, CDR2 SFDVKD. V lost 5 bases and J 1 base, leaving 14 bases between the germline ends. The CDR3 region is CATSGEGGKSYNEQFF. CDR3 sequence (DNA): TGTGCCACCAGTGGAGAGGGCGGGAAGTCCTACAATGAGCAGTTCTTC.

The CDR3 DNA sequence: TGTGCCAGTAGTAATGGGCCGTTCCCCTATGGCTACACCTTC. This translates into CASSNGPFPYGYTF. The rearrangement joins TRBV19 to TRBJ1-2; unclear D gene. Trimming removed 4 bases at V and 4 bases at J, with 13 bases between. Germline V lookup: CDR1 LNHDA, CDR2 SQIVND (reference sequence). CDR3 length equals 14 residues.

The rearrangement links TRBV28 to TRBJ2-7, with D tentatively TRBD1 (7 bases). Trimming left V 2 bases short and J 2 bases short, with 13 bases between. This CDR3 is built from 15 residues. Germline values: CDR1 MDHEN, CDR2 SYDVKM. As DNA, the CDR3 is TGTGCCAGCAGTTTAGGGGGGACAGCCCCCTACGAGCAGTACTTC. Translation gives CASSLGGTAPYEQYF.

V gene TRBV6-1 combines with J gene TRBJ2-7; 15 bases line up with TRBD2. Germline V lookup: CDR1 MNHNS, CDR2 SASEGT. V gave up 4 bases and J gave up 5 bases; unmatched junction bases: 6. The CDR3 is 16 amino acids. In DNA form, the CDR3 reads TGTGCCAGCAGTGCGGGACTAGCGGGAGGTTCCCACGAGCAGTACTTC. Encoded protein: CASSAGLAGGSHEQYF.

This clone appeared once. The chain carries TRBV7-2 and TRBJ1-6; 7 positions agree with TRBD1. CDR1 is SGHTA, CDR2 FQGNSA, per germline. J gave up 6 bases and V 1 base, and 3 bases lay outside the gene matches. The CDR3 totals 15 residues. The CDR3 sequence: CASSLVTGVNSPLHF. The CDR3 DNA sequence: TGTGCCAGCAGCTTAGTCACAGGGGTTAATTCACCCCTCCACTTT.

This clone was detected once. CDR3 sequence: CASTTNQRDTQYF. The CDR3, as DNA: TGTGCCAGTACGACAAATCAACGGGATACGCAGTATTTT. J is TRBJ2-3 and V is TRBV19; no clear D gene. Trimming took off 7 bases at V and 6 bases at J, with 14 bases between the two ends. The CDR3 is made up of 13 amino acids. Germline assignment: CDR1 LNHDA and CDR2 SQIVND (reference sequence). Using reference TRBV19 and TRBJ2-3 for the parts outside the CDR3, the full variable domain is DGGITQSPKYLFRKEGQNVTLSCEQNLNHDAMYWYRQDPGQGLRLIYYSQIVNDFQKGDIAEGYSVSREKKESFPLTVTSAQKNPTAFYLCASTTNQRDTQYFGPGTRLTVL.

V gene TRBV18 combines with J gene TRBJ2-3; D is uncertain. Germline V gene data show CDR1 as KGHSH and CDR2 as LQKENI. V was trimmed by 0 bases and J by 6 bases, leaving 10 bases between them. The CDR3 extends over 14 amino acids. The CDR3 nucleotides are TGTGCCAGCTCACCACCGGGCCGTCCGGATACGCAGTATTTT. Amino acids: CASSPPGRPDTQYF.